Reported below is one T cell receptor beta chain. The data were obtained in a study of blood T cell repertoires in COVID-19. The trim removed 5 bases at V and 4 bases at J, leaving 9 bases unmatched. The CDR3 loop spans 16 amino acids. Looked up from germline, CDR1 is LGHNA and CDR2 is YNFKEQ. Sequenced by immunoSEQ multiplex PCR; TCRdb stores in-frame clones only, minus some. The data show almost 55,000 clones, approximately 89% seen once. V usage is TRBV4-2 and J usage is TRBJ2-3; TRBD1 aligns across 10 bases. The clonotype was recovered from a human donor in a cohort sampled during active COVID-19. Specimen: peripheral blood. The CDR3 DNA sequence: TGTGCCAGCAGCGTCTCGGACAGGGGGACAGCAGATACGCAGTATTTT. Its translation: CASSVSDRGTADTQYF.